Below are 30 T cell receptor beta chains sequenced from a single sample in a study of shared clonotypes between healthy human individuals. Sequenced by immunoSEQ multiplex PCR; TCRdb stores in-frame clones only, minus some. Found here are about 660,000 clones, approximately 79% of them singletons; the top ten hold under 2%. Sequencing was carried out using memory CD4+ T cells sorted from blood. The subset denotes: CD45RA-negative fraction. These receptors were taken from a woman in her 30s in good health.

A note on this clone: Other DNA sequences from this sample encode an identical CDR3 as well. CDR3 in DNA: TGTGCCAGCAGTTTACCCGGGACGAATGAAAAACTGTTTTTT. Encoded protein: CASSLPGTNEKLFF. The V gene is TRBV28, the J gene TRBJ1-4, with a possible D match to TRBD1 (5 bases). The V gene lost 2 bases and the J gene lost 5 bases, with 9 bases spanning the gap. The CDR3 runs to 14 residues. In germline, CDR1 is MDHEN, CDR2 SYDVKM.

CDR3 in amino acids: CASSKQDSNTEAFF. CDR3 bases: TGTGCCAGCAGTAAACAGGATTCGAACACTGAAGCTTTCTTT. The chain combines TRBV27 with TRBJ1-1; weak D call: TRBD1 (5 bases). This CDR3 comprises 14 residues. With 5 bases removed from V and 1 base from J, the gap between germline ends came to 11 bases. Germline V gives CDR1 MNHEY, CDR2 SMNVEV (reference sequence).

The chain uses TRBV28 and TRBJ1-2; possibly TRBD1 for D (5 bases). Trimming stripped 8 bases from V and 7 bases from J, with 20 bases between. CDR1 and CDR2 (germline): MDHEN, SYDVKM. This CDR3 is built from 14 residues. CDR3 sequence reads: CASHPGLRHIGYTF. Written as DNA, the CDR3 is TGTGCCAGCCACCCGGGACTGCGCCACATTGGCTACACCTTC.

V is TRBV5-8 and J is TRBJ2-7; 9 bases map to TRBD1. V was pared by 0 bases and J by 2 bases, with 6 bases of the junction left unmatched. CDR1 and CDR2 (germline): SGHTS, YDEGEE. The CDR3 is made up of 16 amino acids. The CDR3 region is CASSLARGTGPYEQYF. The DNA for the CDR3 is TGTGCCAGCAGCTTGGCTAGAGGGACAGGGCCCTACGAGCAGTACTTC.

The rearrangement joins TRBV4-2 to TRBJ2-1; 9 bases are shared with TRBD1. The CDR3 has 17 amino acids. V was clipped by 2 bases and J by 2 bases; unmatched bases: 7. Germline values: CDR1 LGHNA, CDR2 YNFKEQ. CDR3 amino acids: CASSQREGQGAYNEQFF. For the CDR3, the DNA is TGTGCCAGCAGCCAACGCGAGGGACAGGGCGCCTACAATGAGCAGTTCTTC.

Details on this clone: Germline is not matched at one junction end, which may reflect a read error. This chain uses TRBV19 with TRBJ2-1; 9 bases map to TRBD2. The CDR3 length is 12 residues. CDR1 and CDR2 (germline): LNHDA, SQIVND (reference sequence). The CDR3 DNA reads TGTGCCAGTAGTACCAGCGGGAGGAATGCACTCTTC. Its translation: CASSTSGRNALF.

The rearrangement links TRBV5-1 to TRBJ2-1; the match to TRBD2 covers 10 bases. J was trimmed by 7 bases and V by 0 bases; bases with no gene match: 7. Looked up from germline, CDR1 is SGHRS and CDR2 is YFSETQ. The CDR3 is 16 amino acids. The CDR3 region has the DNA TGCGCCAGCAGCTTGGCGCCCAGCGGGAGGGTTAATGAGCAGTTCTTC. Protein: CASSLAPSGRVNEQFF.

CDR3 protein: CASRIHYSTDTQYF. Here the CDR3 DNA reads TGTGCCAGTCGTATCCACTATAGCACAGATACGCAGTATTTT. This chain uses TRBV6-5 with TRBJ2-3; D remains unclear. The germline V and J ends were trimmed by 9 bases and 0 bases, with 13 bases remaining between them. The CDR3 spans 14 residues. In germline, CDR1 is MNHEY, CDR2 SVGAGI.

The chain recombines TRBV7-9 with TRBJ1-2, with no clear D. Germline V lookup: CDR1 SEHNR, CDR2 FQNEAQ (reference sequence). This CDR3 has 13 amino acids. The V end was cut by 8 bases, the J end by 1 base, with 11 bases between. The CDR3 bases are TGTGCCAGCTCTTTTGCCGTTAACTATGGCTACACCTTC. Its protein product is CASSFAVNYGYTF.

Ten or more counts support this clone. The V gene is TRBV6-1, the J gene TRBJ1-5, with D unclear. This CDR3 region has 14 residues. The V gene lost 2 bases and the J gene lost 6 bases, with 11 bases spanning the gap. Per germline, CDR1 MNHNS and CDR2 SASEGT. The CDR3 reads CASSESAYGQPQHF. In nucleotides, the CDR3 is TGTGCCAGCAGTGAATCTGCGTACGGTCAGCCCCAGCATTTT.

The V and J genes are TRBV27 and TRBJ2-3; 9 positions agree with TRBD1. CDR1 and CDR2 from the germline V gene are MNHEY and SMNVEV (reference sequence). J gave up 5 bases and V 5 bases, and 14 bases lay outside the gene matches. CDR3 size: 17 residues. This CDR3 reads CASSTLRTGEGGDTQYF. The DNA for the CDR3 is TGTGCCAGCAGTACCCTCCGGACAGGGGAAGGAGGAGATACGCAGTATTTT.

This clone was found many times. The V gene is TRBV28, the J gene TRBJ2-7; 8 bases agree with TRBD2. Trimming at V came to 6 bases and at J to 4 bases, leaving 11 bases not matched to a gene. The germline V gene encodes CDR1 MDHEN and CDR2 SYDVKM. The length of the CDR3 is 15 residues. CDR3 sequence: CASSTSGSPGYEQYF. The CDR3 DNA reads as TGTGCCAGCAGCACAAGCGGGAGCCCCGGGTACGAGCAGTACTTC.

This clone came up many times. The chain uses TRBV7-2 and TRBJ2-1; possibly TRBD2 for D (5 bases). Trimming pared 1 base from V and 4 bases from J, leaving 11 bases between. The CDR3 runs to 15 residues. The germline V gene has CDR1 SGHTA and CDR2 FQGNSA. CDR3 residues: CASSLGFSEYNEQFF. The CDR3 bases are TGTGCCAGCAGCTTAGGGTTTAGCGAATACAATGAGCAGTTCTTC.

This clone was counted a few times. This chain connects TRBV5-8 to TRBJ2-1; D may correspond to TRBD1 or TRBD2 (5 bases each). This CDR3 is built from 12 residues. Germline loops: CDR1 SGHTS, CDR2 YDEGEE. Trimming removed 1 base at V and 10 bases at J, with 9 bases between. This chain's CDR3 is CASSLLGTEQFF. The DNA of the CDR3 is TGTGCCAGCAGCTTGCTAGGGACCGAGCAGTTCTTC.

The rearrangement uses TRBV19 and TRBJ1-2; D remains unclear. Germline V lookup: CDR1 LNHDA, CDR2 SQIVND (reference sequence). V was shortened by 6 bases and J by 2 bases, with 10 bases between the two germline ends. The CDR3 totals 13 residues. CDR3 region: CASRPRQNYGYTF. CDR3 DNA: TGTGCCAGTAGGCCTCGGCAGAACTATGGCTACACCTTC.

This CDR3 reads CATSRDSWGRNQPQHF. The CDR3 DNA sequence: TGTGCCACCAGCAGAGATTCTTGGGGAAGGAATCAGCCCCAGCATTTT. V is TRBV15 and J is TRBJ1-5; no definite D call. Germline values: CDR1 LNHNV, CDR2 YYDKDF (reference sequence). The CDR3 extends over 16 amino acids. Trimming cost V 0 bases and J 4 bases, with 13 bases left between them.

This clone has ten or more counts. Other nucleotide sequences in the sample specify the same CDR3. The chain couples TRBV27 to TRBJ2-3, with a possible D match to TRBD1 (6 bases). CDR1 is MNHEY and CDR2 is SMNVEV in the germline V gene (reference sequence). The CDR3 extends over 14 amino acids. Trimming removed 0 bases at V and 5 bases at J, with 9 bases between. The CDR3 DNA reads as TGTGCCAGCAGTTTATCGAGAGGGGGAGATACGCAGTATTTT. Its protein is CASSLSRGGDTQYF.

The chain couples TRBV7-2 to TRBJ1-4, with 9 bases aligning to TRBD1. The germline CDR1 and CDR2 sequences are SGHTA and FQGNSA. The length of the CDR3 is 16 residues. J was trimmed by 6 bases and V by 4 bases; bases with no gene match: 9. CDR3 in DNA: TGTGCCAGCAGCTCCTACACAGGGGGCGGTGATGAAAAACTGTTTTTT. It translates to CASSSYTGGGDEKLFF.

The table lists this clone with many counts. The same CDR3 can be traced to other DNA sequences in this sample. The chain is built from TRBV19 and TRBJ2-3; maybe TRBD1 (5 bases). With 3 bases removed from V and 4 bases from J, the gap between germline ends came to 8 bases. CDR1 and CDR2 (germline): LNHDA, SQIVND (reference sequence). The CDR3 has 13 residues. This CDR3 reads CASSIPRADTQYF. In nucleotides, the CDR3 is TGTGCCAGTAGTATCCCCAGGGCAGATACGCAGTATTTT.

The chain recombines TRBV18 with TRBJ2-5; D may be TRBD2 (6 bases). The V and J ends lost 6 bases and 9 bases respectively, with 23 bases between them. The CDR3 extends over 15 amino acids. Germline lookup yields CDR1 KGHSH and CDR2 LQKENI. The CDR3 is CASSAPGLPESAQYF. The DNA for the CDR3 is TGTGCCAGCTCTGCTCCCGGACTACCCGAATCCGCCCAGTACTTC.

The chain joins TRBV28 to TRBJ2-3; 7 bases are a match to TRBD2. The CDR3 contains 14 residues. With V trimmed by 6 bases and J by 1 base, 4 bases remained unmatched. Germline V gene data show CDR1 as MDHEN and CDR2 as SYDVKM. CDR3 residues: CASSGTTGTDTQYF. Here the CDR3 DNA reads TGTGCCAGCAGCGGGACTACGGGCACAGATACGCAGTATTTT.

In DNA, the CDR3 is TGTGCCAGCAAGCCCCAGTCTAACTATGGCTACACCTTC. Protein sequence: CASKPQSNYGYTF. The genes are TRBV2 and TRBJ1-2; no firm D call. CDR3 length: 13 amino acids. From germline, CDR1 is SNHLY and CDR2 FYNNEI. The V gene lost 7 bases and the J gene lost 0 bases, with 9 bases spanning the gap.

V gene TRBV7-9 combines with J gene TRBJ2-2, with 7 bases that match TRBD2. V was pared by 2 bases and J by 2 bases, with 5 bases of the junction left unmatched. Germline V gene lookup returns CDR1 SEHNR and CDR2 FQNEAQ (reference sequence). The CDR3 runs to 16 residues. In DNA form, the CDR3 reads TGTGCCAGCAGCTTACACGCGGGAGCCAACACCGGGGAGCTGTTTTTT. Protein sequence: CASSLHAGANTGELFF.

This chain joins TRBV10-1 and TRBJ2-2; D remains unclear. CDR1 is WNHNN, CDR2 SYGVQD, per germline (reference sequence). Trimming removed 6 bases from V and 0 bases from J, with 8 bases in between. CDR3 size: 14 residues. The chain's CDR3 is CASSALANTGELFF. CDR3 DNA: TGCGCCAGCAGCGCGCTAGCGAACACCGGGGAGCTGTTTTTT.

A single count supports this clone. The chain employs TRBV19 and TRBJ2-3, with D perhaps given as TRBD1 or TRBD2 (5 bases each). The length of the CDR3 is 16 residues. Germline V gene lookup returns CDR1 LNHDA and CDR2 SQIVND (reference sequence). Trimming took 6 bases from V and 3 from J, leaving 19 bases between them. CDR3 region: CASSPQVGVRTDTQYF. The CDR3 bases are TGTGCCAGTAGCCCTCAAGTGGGGGTGAGGACAGATACGCAGTATTTT.

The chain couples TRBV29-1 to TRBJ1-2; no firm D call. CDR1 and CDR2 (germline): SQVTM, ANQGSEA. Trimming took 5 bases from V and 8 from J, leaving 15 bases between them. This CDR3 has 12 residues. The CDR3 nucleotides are TGCAGCGTTTTAACCCCCTTAGACGGCTACACCTTC. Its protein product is CSVLTPLDGYTF.

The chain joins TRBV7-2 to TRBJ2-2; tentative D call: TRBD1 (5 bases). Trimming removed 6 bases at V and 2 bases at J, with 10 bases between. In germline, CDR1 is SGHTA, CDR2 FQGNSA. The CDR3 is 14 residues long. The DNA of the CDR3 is TGTGCCAGCAGGCTAGGGGCTAACACCGGGGAGCTGTTTTTT. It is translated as CASRLGANTGELFF.

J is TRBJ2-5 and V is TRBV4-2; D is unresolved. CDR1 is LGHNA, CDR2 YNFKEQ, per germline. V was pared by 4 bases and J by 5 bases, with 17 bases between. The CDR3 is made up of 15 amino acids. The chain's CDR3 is CASSRRLSGPETQYF. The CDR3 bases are TGTGCCAGCAGCCGCCGACTTAGTGGCCCGGAGACCCAGTACTTC.

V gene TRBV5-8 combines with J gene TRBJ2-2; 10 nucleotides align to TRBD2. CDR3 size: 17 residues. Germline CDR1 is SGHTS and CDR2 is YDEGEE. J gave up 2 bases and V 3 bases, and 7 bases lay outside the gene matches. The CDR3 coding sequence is TGTGCCAGCAGCTATCCTAGCGGGAGCGATAACACCGGGGAGCTGTTTTTT. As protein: CASSYPSGSDNTGELFF.

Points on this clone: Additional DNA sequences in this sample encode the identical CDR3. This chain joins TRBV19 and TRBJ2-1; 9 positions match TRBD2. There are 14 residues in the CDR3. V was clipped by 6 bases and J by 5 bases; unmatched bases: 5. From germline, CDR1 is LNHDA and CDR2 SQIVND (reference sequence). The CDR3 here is CASSRTSANNEQFF. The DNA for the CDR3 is TGTGCCAGTAGCCGGACTAGCGCCAACAATGAGCAGTTCTTC.